These T cell receptor beta chains were read from a single sample in a study of Graves' ophthalmopathy and Graves' hyperthyroidism. TCRdb re-called the multiplex PCR reads through MiXCR, storing one row per CDR3 protein. The table has over 500,000 distinct CDR3 sequences, roughly 20% seen once. Sequenced sample: peripheral blood. The receptor source for this set is a woman between 18 and 29 years old with stable Graves' hyperthyroidism. Some clones in this sample may be carry-over from other donors' samples. The CDR3 runs from the conserved cysteine through the conserved F or W. Each record gives: V gene, D gene, clone size, J gene, CDR3 DNA, CDR3 protein. A D gene is named only where the DNA matches it firmly. Not every row has a clone size; where given, it reads once, few, many or a size class.

TRBV6-1	-	few	TRBJ2-7	TGTGCCAGCATCTACGAACAGGGCTCCTACGAGCAGTACTTC	CASIYEQGSYEQYF
TRBV13	TRBD1	many	TRBJ2-5	TGTGCCAGCAGCCACCGGGACAGGGATGCAAAGAAGACCCAGTACTTC	CASSHRDRDAKKTQYF
TRBV7-2	-	few	TRBJ1-5	TGTGCCAGCAGCTTAGTTGAGTGGGCCCGCAATCAGCCCCAGCATTTT	CASSLVEWARNQPQHF
TRBV30	TRBD1	many	TRBJ2-7	TGTGCCTGGAGTCCGGGACAGGGTTCTTACGAGCAGTACTTC	CAWSPGQGSYEQYF
TRBV30	-	many	TRBJ2-2	TGTGCCTGGCTACCGGAAGGGACCGGGGAGCTGTTTTTT	CAWLPEGTGELFF
TRBV6-5	TRBD2	many	TRBJ2-7	TGTGCCAGCAGTTACGGGCGGGAGGGGACCTACGAGCAGTACTTC	CASSYGREGTYEQYF
TRBV19	-	many	TRBJ1-1	TGTGCCAGTAGTATCCTCTCGAATCGAGCTTTCTTT	CASSILSNRAFF
TRBV20-1	-	many	TRBJ2-5	TGCAGTGCTAGCATGTGGGTCGGCGAGACCCAGTACTTC	CSASMWVGETQYF
TRBV5-1	-	few	TRBJ2-7	TGCGCCAGCAGCTCACTACCCGGAACACAGGTGATCTACGAGCAGTACTTC	CASSSLPGTQVIYEQYF
TRBV9	-	many	TRBJ2-2	TGTGCCAGCAGCTCCCGCGTGGAGGGGCTAAACACCGGGGAGCTGTTTTTT	CASSSRVEGLNTGELFF
TRBV19	-	-	TRBJ2-7	TGTGCCAGCAGTGGGGGTCCAAGCGTCGAGCAGTACTTC	CASSGGPSVEQYF
TRBV12-3/TRBV12-4	-	many	TRBJ1-2	TGTGCCAGCAGTTTAGCGGACGGCTATGGCTACACCTTC	CASSLADGYGYTF
TRBV7-2	-	many	TRBJ1-6	TGTGCCAGCAGCGTTACGCCATATAATTCACCCCTCCACTTT	CASSVTPYNSPLHF
TRBV25-1	TRBD2	few	TRBJ2-5	TGTGCCAGCAGTAGAAACGGGGCGGGAGGGATCCTTCAAGAGACCCAGTACTTC	CASSRNGAGGILQETQYF
TRBV20-1	-	many	TRBJ1-1	TGCAGTGCTAGAGGGGGGAAGTTTATGAACACTGAAGCTTTCTTT	CSARGGKFMNTEAFF
TRBV18	-	-	TRBJ2-7	TGTGCCAGCTCACCACTGGAGGCGGGCCTCTACGAGCAGTACTTC	CASSPLEAGLYEQYF
TRBV7-3	TRBD1	few	TRBJ1-2	TGTGCCAGCAGCTCCACCGACAGGGTAAAGACCTTC	CASSSTDRVKTF
TRBV12-3/TRBV12-4	-	many	TRBJ1-5	TGTGCCAGCGGGGGGATTCAGCCCCAGCATTTT	CASGGIQPQHF
TRBV6-5	TRBD1	few	TRBJ1-1	TGTGCCAGCAGTTCGCAGGGGGGGGACACTGAAGCTTTCTTT	CASSSQGGDTEAFF
TRBV12-3/TRBV12-4	-	few	TRBJ2-7	TGTGCCAGCAGTTTAGGGGGTTCGGACGAGCAGTACTTC	CASSLGGSDEQYF
TRBV6-2/TRBV6-3	-	-	TRBJ2-5	TGTGCCAGCAGTTACAGCAGGGATGAGACCCAGTACTTC	CASSYSRDETQYF
TRBV19	-	-	TRBJ1-6	TGTGCCAGTAGTCTCAACGCGGCTAATTCACCCCTCCACTTT	CASSLNAANSPLHF